Presented here are 10 T cell receptor beta chains from one specimen sequenced in a study of blood T cell repertoires in COVID-19 (dated by TCRdb to the early 2020s). Library prep was done by the immunoSEQ multiplex PCR assay. TCRdb obtained this table from immuneACCESS and retained in-frame rearrangements with V and J assigned. These tables miss some clones; where compared with another copy, unresolved V genes account for less than half of the shortfall, and the remainder is unexplained. This sample has approximately 180,000 clones in its table, and 85% to 90% of those were observed once. 15% to 20% of the sample belongs to the ten largest clones. What was sequenced was peripheral blood. The origin of the receptors is a person aged 65-85 years with COVID-19, enrolled during active disease.

The chain carries TRBV4-3 and TRBJ2-7, with D perhaps TRBD2 (6 bases). V was cut by 0 bases and J by 2 bases, with 14 bases left in between. CDR3 length: 16 amino acids. The germline CDR1 and CDR2 sequences are LGHNA and YSLEER. As DNA, the CDR3 is TGCGCCAGCAGCCAAGAAAAAGCGACTAGGGCCTACGAGCAGTACTTC. Encoded protein: CASSQEKATRAYEQYF.

V is TRBV7-9 and J is TRBJ1-1; D unresolved. The V end lost 6 bases, the J end lost 5 bases, and 16 bases lay between the germline ends. The CDR3 has 14 amino acids. Germline V gene data show CDR1 as SEHNR and CDR2 as FQNEAQ (reference sequence). The CDR3 DNA is TGTGCCAGCAGATTCTACGTCCCGGGGACTGAAGCTTTCTTT. It is translated as CASRFYVPGTEAFF.

V and J are TRBV6-5 and TRBJ1-1; the D gene is possibly TRBD1 (5 bases). The CDR3 is 15 amino acids. V lost 0 bases and J 3 bases, leaving 11 bases between the germline ends. Germline assignment: CDR1 MNHEY and CDR2 SVGAGI. The CDR3 protein is CASSYSRGGDTEAFF. Written as DNA, the CDR3 is TGTGCCAGCAGTTACTCCCGCGGGGGAGACACTGAAGCTTTCTTT.

This clone showed up just once. The chain couples TRBV27 to TRBJ1-1, with D hard to call. Per germline, CDR1 MNHEY and CDR2 SMNVEV (reference sequence). Trimming removed 4 bases from V and 7 bases from J, with 19 bases in between. CDR3 length equals 15 residues. In DNA form, the CDR3 reads TGTGCCAGCAGTTCTCCGGGATCCGCCCGTCATGAAGCTTTCTTT. It codes for CASSSPGSARHEAFF.

The chain links TRBV12-3 or TRBV12-4 to TRBJ2-7; D may be TRBD1 (5 bases). The CDR3 has 13 amino acids. The V gene lost 3 bases and the J gene lost 4 bases, with 10 bases spanning the gap. The CDR3 coding sequence is TGTGCCAGCAGTTTCGGCAGGGTATACGAGCAGTACTTC. Encoded protein: CASSFGRVYEQYF.

The chain has TRBV7-8 and TRBJ1-5, with TRBD1 as a possible D gene (5 bases). This CDR3 has 15 amino acids. Germline-derived CDR1 and CDR2 are SGHVS and FQNEAQ. V was trimmed by 2 bases and J by 3 bases, leaving 11 bases between them. CDR3 sequence: CASSLISGINQPQHF. In DNA form, the CDR3 reads TGTGCCAGCAGCTTAATTTCAGGGATCAATCAGCCCCAGCATTTT.

The chain carries TRBV28 and TRBJ2-3; D uncertain. The V and J ends lost 6 bases and 2 bases respectively, with 9 bases between them. The germline V gene encodes CDR1 MDHEN and CDR2 SYDVKM. The CDR3 has 13 amino acids. The CDR3 reads CASSPPVTDTQYF. For the CDR3, the DNA is TGTGCCAGCAGCCCTCCAGTCACAGATACGCAGTATTTT.

This clone has just one count. The J gene is TRBJ1-3, the V gene TRBV6-1; no clear D. The CDR3 spans 16 residues. V lost 2 bases and J 4 bases, leaving 15 bases between the germline ends. CDR1 and CDR2 from the germline V gene are MNHNS and SASEGT. The CDR3 sequence is CASSESGVGAGNTIYF. The CDR3 bases are TGTGCCAGCAGTGAATCGGGTGTGGGTGCCGGAAACACCATATATTTT.

The chain couples TRBV28 to TRBJ1-2; no firm D call. The CDR3 is 16 amino acids. Germline CDR1 MDHEN, CDR2 SYDVKM. V gave up 1 base and J gave up 4 bases, with 16 bases separating them. CDR3 sequence reads: CASSLSSAVGSYGYTF. The CDR3 DNA follows: TGTGCCAGCAGTTTATCCAGCGCTGTTGGTAGCTATGGCTACACCTTC.

The chain couples TRBV10-1 to TRBJ2-3; possibly TRBD2 for D (5 bases). The CDR3 extends over 13 amino acids. CDR1 and CDR2 (germline): WNHNN, SYGVQD (reference sequence). V was cut by 7 bases and J by 1 base, with 9 bases left in between. The CDR3 DNA follows: TGCGCCAGCAAGTGCGGGCGCACAGATACGCAGTATTTT. It specifies CASKCGRTDTQYF.